This T cell receptor beta chain originates from a study of blood T cell repertoires in COVID-19. For the study at large: Donors in the United States, Italy and Spain gave samples during acute or convalescent COVID-19. T cells, B-cell-depleted T cells, or PBMCs provided the cDNA or gDNA that served as material.

This clone was detected only once. Original methodology: By means of reference gene primer amplification, nucleated cell counts were estimated. Clones were read by immunoSEQ multiplex PCR, and TCRdb kept only the in-frame ones, dropping some. The DNA was the basis for D and trimming; V, J and clone size are from that table. The table includes about 280,000 clones, around 86% detected once. The sequenced sample was peripheral blood. The sequence came from a human donor in a cohort sampled during active COVID-19.

The CDR3 DNA is TGTGCCAGCAGCGTACATAGCGGGAGCCAGGCCTACAATGAGCAGTTCTTC. Its protein is CASSVHSGSQAYNEQFF. The chain is built from TRBV5-4 and TRBJ2-1, with 9 bases identical to TRBD2. The CDR3 spans 17 residues. With V trimmed by 4 bases and J by 2 bases, 10 bases remained unmatched. Germline V gene data show CDR1 as SGHNT and CDR2 as YYREEE (reference sequence). Based on the CDR3 plus reference TRBV5-4 and TRBJ2-1, the full variable domain is ETGVTQSPTHLIKTRGQQVTLRCSSQSGHNTVSWYQQALGQGPQFIFQYYREEENGRGNFPPRFSGLQFPNYSSELNVNALELDDSALYLCASSVHSGSQAYNEQFFGPGTRLTVL.